The source of this T cell receptor beta chain is a study of T cell responses to AZD1222 COVID-19 vaccine. Background on the study: Second-dose intervals of approximately 4 or approximately 12 weeks were pooled.

The V end was cut by 3 bases, the J end by 4 bases, with 14 bases between. Germline CDR1 is SGDLS and CDR2 is YYNGEE. The CDR3 spans 16 residues. Method: immunoSEQ multiplex PCR; TCRdb's copy keeps in-frame clones and lacks some. The table includes tens of thousands of clones, about 90% detected once. This clonotype originated in an adult in good health. The genes are TRBV9 and TRBJ2-6; D perhaps matches TRBD2 (6 bases). The material was peripheral blood, obtained on day 0 of AZD1222 vaccination. The CDR3 DNA reads TGTGCCAGCAGCGCGCGACGGGGGACCGGGGCCAACGTCCTGACTTTC. Amino acid sequence: CASSARRGTGANVLTF.